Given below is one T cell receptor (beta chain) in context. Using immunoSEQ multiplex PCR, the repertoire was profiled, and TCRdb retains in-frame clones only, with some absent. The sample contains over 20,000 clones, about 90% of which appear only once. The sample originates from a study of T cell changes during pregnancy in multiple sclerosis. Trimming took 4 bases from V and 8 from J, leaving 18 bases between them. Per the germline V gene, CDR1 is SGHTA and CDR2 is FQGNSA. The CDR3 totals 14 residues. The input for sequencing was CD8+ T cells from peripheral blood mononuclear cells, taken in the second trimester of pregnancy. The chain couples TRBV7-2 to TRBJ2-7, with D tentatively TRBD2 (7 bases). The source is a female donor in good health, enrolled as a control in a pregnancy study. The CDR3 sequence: CASSSYLGGDKQYF. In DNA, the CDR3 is TGTGCCAGCAGCTCCTATCTTGGGGGGGACAAGCAGTACTTC.